This entry lists 16 T cell receptor beta chains sequenced from one sample in a study of T cell clones after liver transplantation. This table comes from immunoSEQ multiplex PCR, and its TCRdb copy is limited to in-frame clones, with some not included. This repertoire shows 50,000 to 55,000 clones, roughly 71% found once; its top ten account for 9.5% to 10%. The sample consisted of CD4+ T cells from blood, taken roughly 55 months after liver transplant. The receptors derive from a human patient who received a liver transplant. A subset of T cells may come from the graft donor.

The rearrangement joins TRBV28 to TRBJ1-2; a possible D gene is TRBD1 (6 bases). The CDR3 spans 16 residues. V was clipped by 5 bases and J by 4 bases, with 20 bases between them. The V gene's germline CDR1 is MDHEN and CDR2 SYDVKM. CDR3 bases: TGTGCCAGCAGTCCCGATTACAGGGTGGCTGCCTATGGCTACACCTTC. Translated: CASSPDYRVAAYGYTF.

The chain links TRBV7-3 to TRBJ1-2; maybe TRBD1 (6 bases). CDR1 and CDR2 from the germline V gene are SGHTA and FQGTGA. V was shortened by 2 bases and J by 6 bases, with 10 bases between the two germline ends. The CDR3 runs 13 residues. CDR3 nucleotides: TGTGCCAGCAGCTTACAGGGGCGAGATGGCTACACCTTC. Translation: CASSLQGRDGYTF.

V and J are TRBV28 and TRBJ1-2; D not certain. Per the germline V gene, CDR1 is MDHEN and CDR2 is SYDVKM. Trimming cost V 5 bases and J 7 bases, with 14 bases left between them. The CDR3 is 13 amino acids. CDR3 bases: TGTGCCAGCAGTCTAAGGAGGGCCGGTGGCTACACCTTC. Translated: CASSLRRAGGYTF.

The table lists this clone with a few counts. The genes are TRBV5-5 and TRBJ1-4, with 10 bases lining up with TRBD1. V shed 3 bases and J 7 bases; nucleotides not matched to a gene: 6. The CDR3 length is 15 residues. CDR1 and CDR2 from the germline V gene are SGHKS and YYEKEE (reference sequence). The CDR3 spells CASSSPGTGVEKLFF. In DNA form, the CDR3 reads TGTGCCAGCAGCTCCCCCGGGACAGGGGTTGAAAAACTGTTTTTT.

The V call is TRBV18, the J call TRBJ2-5, with 7 bases that match TRBD1. CDR3 size: 15 residues. With V trimmed by 3 bases and J by 2 bases, 6 bases remained unmatched. From germline, CDR1 is KGHSH and CDR2 LQKENI. This chain's CDR3 is CASSPTSGQQETQYF. The CDR3 DNA is TGTGCCAGCTCACCTACTTCGGGACAGCAAGAGACCCAGTACTTC. Variable domain in full (rest from reference TRBV18 and TRBJ2-5): NAGVMQNPRHLVRRRGQEARLRCSPMKGHSHVYWYRQLPEEGLKFMVYLQKENIIDESGMPKERFSAEFPKEGPSILRIQQVVRGDSAAYFCASSPTSGQQETQYFGPGTRLLVL.

This chain connects TRBV2 to TRBJ1-2, with 7 positions matching TRBD1. Germline values: CDR1 SNHLY, CDR2 FYNNEI. After removal of 6 bases from V and 0 bases from J, the junction contained 4 bases not matched to a gene. CDR3 length: 14 amino acids. For the CDR3, the DNA is TGTGCCAGCAGCGGACAGGACGCTAACTATGGCTACACCTTC. Protein product: CASSGQDANYGYTF. Full variable domain (rest looked up from reference TRBV2 and TRBJ1-2): EPEVTQTPSHQVTQMGQEVILRCVPISNHLYFYWYRQILGQKVEFLVSFYNNEISEKSEIFDDQFSVERPDGSNFTLKIRSTKLEDSAMYFCASSGQDANYGYTFGSGTRLTVV.

This clone was seen just once. J is TRBJ1-2 and V is TRBV6-5, with a possible D match to TRBD1 (5 bases). Trimming left V 5 bases short and J 4 bases short, with 14 bases between. The CDR3 extends over 14 amino acids. Looked up from germline, CDR1 is MNHEY and CDR2 is SVGAGI. CDR3 DNA: TGTGCCAGCAGTCGTGGGGCCACCGGCTATGGCTACACCTTC. Its translation: CASSRGATGYGYTF.

The gene calls are TRBV7-9 and TRBJ1-6; no clear D gene. CDR1 and CDR2 (germline): SEHNR, FQNEAQ (reference sequence). This CDR3 has 15 residues. The V gene lost 3 bases and the J gene lost 6 bases, with 12 bases spanning the gap. Written as DNA, the CDR3 is TGTGCCAGCAGCTTCAACGACCGGGGTAATTCACCCCTCCACTTT. Protein sequence: CASSFNDRGNSPLHF.

This clone appeared a single time. This sequence joins TRBV5-1 and TRBJ2-3; 9 nucleotides agree with TRBD2. This CDR3 has 16 residues. From germline, CDR1 is SGHRS and CDR2 YFSETQ. V gave up 1 base and J gave up 1 base; unmatched junction bases: 4. CDR3 in amino acids: CASSLLLAGGTDTQYF. CDR3 sequence (DNA): TGCGCCAGCAGCTTGCTCTTAGCGGGGGGCACAGATACGCAGTATTTT.

CDR3 DNA sequence: TGTGCCAGCAGCCAGAGGGACAGGGCCAGAGATGAGCAGTTCTTC. Protein: CASSQRDRARDEQFF. J is TRBJ2-1 and V is TRBV14; TRBD1 matches 9 bases. CDR1 and CDR2 (germline): SGHDN, FVKESK. The CDR3 sequence is 15 residues long. The J segment lost 8 bases and the V segment lost 3 bases, leaving 8 bases of the junction unmatched.

The rearrangement links TRBV28 to TRBJ1-6; possibly TRBD1 for D (6 bases). The germline V gene encodes CDR1 MDHEN and CDR2 SYDVKM. The CDR3 consists of 14 residues. V was shortened by 3 bases and J by 7 bases, with 10 bases between the two germline ends. CDR3 residues: CASSFTGRNSPLHF. CDR3 sequence (DNA): TGTGCCAGCAGTTTCACAGGGCGGAATTCACCCCTCCACTTT.

The genes are TRBV7-8 and TRBJ2-3; D may be TRBD2 (6 bases). V lost 5 bases to trimming and J lost 1 base, with 16 bases between them. This CDR3 has 16 amino acids. CDR1 is SGHVS and CDR2 is FQNEAQ in the germline V gene. CDR3: CASSRGGFVGTDTQYF. Written as DNA, the CDR3 is TGTGCCAGCAGCCGTGGAGGGTTCGTAGGCACAGATACGCAGTATTTT.

This rearrangement joins TRBV30 to TRBJ1-3, with TRBD1 matching over 8 bases. The CDR3 has 14 amino acids. V gave up 5 bases and J gave up 1 base; unmatched junction bases: 4. Per germline, CDR1 GTSNPN and CDR2 SVGIG (reference sequence). The CDR3: CAWWRTGSGNTIYF. The CDR3 nucleotides are TGTGCCTGGTGGAGGACAGGGTCTGGAAACACCATATATTTT.

V is TRBV6-6 and J is TRBJ1-6; TRBD1 matches at 9 bases. The ends lost 2 bases at V and 8 bases at J; junction bases unmatched: 7. Germline CDR1 MNHNY, CDR2 SVGAGI (reference sequence). This CDR3 spans 16 amino acids. In nucleotides, the CDR3 is TGTGCCAGCAGTTACCCTCCGGGACAGGGAGATTCACCCCTCCACTTT. Translation: CASSYPPGQGDSPLHF.

This clone has just a few counts. This chain connects TRBV4-2 to TRBJ1-4; D is perhaps TRBD1 (5 bases). Trimming removed 0 bases from V and 8 bases from J, with 16 bases in between. CDR1 LGHNA and CDR2 YNFKEQ come from the germline V gene. The CDR3 contains 16 residues. Here the CDR3 reads CASSQEVGGSGEKLFF. In nucleotides, the CDR3 is TGTGCCAGCAGCCAAGAAGTCGGGGGGTCTGGGGAAAAACTGTTTTTT.

The V gene is TRBV27, the J gene TRBJ2-5; TRBD2 aligns across 15 bases. Germline CDR1 MNHEY, CDR2 SMNVEV (reference sequence). The CDR3 covers 15 residues. V lost 5 bases, J lost 5 bases, and 3 bases stayed unmatched. The CDR3 here is CASSRGLAGGETQYF. As DNA, the CDR3 is TGTGCCAGCAGTCGTGGACTAGCGGGGGGGGAGACCCAGTACTTC.